This TCR beta chain was profiled in a study of blood T cell repertoires in COVID-19. Study information: T cells, B-cell-depleted T cells, or PBMCs provided the cDNA or gDNA that served as material.

This CDR3 is built from 13 residues. Germline V CDR1 and CDR2: MNHEY, SVGAGI. Source study methods: Quantification of nucleated cells was approximated via reference gene primer amplification. Sequencing was performed with immunoSEQ multiplex PCR; in TCRdb, only in-frame clones are kept and a portion is missing. That table supplies the V and J calls and clone size; D and trimming were determined from the DNA. The sample has fewer than 350,000 clones, 75% to 85% seen once; the top ten hold about 7%. Turning to this clone: An end of the junction does not agree with germline; a read error may underlie this.

The sequence came from a human donor in a cohort sampled during active COVID-19. The gene calls are TRBV6-5 and TRBJ1-1; D gene unclear. What was sequenced was peripheral blood. The CDR3 DNA is TGTGCCAGCAGTGACTCCAGGTACACTGAAGCTTTCTTT. Amino acid sequence: CASSDSRYTEAFF.